This TCR beta chain was sequenced during a study of shared clonotypes between healthy human individuals. Whole-study findings and limits: Relative to their counterparts shared across all four donors, non-shared clonotypes exhibited diminished generation probabilities.

This CDR3 region has 16 residues. CDR1 and CDR2 from the germline V gene are MNHEY and SVGAGI. Trimming pared 0 bases from V and 5 bases from J, leaving 16 bases between. With respect to this clone: The antigen is unknown.

Authors' analysis steps: Sequence data from immunoSEQ were junction-only and lacked quality scores; consequently, filtering differed. Data came from immunoSEQ multiplex PCR; TCRdb stores just in-frame clones and leaves some out. The V and J calls and clone size are taken from that table; D and trimming were inferred from the DNA. The repertoire holds some 1 million clones, with roughly 80% as singletons. This receptor was taken from a man aged 18 to 29 in good health. V and J are TRBV6-5 and TRBJ1-1, with D tentatively TRBD1 (6 bases). The specimen sequenced was memory CD4+ T cells sorted from blood. Subset described: CD45RA-negative fraction. CDR3 DNA: TGTGCCAGCAGTTACTCGGGGGGACAAAGAGTAACTGAAGCTTTCTTT. Its protein is CASSYSGGQRVTEAFF.